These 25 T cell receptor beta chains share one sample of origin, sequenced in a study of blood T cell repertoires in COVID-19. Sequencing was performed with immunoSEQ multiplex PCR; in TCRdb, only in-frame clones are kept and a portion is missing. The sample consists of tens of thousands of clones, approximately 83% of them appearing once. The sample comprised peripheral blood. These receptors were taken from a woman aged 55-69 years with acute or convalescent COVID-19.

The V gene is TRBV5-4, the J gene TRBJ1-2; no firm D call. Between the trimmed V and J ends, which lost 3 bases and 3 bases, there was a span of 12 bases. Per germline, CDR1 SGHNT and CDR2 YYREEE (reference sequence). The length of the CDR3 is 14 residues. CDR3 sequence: CASSWRARDYGYTF. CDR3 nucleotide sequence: TGTGCCAGCAGCTGGAGGGCTCGGGACTATGGCTACACCTTC.

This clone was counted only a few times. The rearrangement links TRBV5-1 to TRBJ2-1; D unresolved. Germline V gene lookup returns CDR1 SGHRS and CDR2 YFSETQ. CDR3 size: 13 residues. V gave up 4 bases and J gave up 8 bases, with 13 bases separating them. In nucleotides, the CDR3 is TGCGCCAGCAGCAAGCAACCCCGCGATGAGCAGTTCTTC. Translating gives CASSKQPRDEQFF.

In DNA form, the CDR3 reads TGTGCCAGCAGCGTAGGAATAGGGGCTGGCACTGAAGCTTTCTTT. Translating gives CASSVGIGAGTEAFF. The chain employs TRBV9 and TRBJ1-1, with D possibly TRBD1 on 5 matching bases. Germline CDR1 and CDR2: SGDLS and YYNGEE. There are 15 residues in the CDR3. The V and J ends lost 0 bases and 4 bases respectively, with 13 bases between them.

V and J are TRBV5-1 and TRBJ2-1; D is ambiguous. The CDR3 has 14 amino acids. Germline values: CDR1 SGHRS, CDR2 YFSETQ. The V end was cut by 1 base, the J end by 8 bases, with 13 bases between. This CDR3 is CASSLNSLLDEQFF. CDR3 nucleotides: TGCGCCAGCAGCTTGAACTCGCTCCTCGATGAGCAGTTCTTC.

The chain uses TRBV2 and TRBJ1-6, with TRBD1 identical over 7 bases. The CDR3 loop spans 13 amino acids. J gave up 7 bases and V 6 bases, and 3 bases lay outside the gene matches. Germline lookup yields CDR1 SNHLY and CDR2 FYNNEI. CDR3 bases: TGTGCCAGCAGGGGACAGCTAAATTCACCCCTCCACTTT. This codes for CASRGQLNSPLHF.

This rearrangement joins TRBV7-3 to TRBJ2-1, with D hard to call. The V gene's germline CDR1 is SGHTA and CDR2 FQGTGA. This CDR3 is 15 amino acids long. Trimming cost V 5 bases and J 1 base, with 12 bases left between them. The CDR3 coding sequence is TGTGCCAGCAGCCCCGGTGGTTGGTCCTACAATGAGCAGTTCTTC. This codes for CASSPGGWSYNEQFF.

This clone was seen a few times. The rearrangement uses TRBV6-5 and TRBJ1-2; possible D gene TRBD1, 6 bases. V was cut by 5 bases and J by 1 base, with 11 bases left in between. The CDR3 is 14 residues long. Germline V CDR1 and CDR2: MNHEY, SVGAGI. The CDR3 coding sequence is TGTGCCAGCAGTCGGACAGACTTTAACTATGGCTACACCTTC. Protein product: CASSRTDFNYGYTF.

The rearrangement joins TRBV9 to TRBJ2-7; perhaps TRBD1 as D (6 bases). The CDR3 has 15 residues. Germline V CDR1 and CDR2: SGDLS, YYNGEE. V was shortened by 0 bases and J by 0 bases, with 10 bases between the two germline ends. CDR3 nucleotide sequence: TGTGCCAGCAGCGTAGGACAGGCGAGCTCCTACGAGCAGTACTTC. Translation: CASSVGQASSYEQYF. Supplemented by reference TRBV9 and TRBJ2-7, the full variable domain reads DSGVTQTPKHLITATGQRVTLRCSPRSGDLSVYWYQQSLDQGLQFLIQYYNGEERAKGNILERFSAQQFPDLHSELNLSSLELGDSALYFCASSVGQASSYEQYFGPGTRLTVT.

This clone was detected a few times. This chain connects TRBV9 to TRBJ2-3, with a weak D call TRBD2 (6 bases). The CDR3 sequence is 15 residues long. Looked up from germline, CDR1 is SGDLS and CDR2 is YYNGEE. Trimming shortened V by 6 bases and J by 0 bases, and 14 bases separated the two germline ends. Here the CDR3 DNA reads TGTGCCAGCAACCTCGGCGGGACTAGCACAGATACGCAGTATTTT. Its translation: CASNLGGTSTDTQYF.

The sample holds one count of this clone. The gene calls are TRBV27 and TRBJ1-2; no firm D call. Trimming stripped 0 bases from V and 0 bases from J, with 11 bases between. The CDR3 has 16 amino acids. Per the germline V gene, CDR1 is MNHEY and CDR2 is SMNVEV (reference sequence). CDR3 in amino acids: CASSLSRVRANYGYTF. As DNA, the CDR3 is TGTGCCAGCAGTTTATCGCGGGTCAGAGCTAACTATGGCTACACCTTC.

This chain's CDR3 is CASSIYHGDEQFF. In DNA form, the CDR3 reads TGTGCCAGTAGTATTTACCACGGGGATGAGCAGTTCTTC. J is TRBJ2-1 and V is TRBV19; TRBD2 might be the D (5 bases). CDR3 length: 13 amino acids. V dropped 3 bases and J dropped 8 bases, with 11 bases sitting between them. The germline V gene encodes CDR1 LNHDA and CDR2 SQIVND (reference sequence).

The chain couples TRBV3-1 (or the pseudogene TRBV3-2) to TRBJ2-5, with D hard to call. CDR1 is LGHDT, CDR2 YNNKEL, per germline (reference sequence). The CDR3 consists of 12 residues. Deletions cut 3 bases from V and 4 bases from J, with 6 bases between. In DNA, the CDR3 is TGTGCCAGCAGCCAGGCAGGAGAGACCCAGTACTTC. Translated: CASSQAGETQYF.

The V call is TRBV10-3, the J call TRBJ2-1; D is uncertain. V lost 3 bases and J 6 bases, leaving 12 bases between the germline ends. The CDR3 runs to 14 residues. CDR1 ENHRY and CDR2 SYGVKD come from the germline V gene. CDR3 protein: CAISDPNLSNEQFF. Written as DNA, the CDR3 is TGTGCCATCAGTGATCCTAACCTCTCCAATGAGCAGTTCTTC.

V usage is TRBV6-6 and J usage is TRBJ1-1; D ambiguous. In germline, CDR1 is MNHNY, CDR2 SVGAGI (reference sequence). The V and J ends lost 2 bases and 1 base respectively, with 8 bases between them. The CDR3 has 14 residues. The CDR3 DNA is TGTGCCAGCAGTTACCCAGAAACGAACACTGAAGCTTTCTTT. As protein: CASSYPETNTEAFF.

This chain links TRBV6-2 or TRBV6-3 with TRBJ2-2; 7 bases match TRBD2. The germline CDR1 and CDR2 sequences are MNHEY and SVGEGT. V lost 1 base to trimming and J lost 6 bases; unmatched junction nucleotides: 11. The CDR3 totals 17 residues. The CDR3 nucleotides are TGTGCCAGCAGTTACTTCAAGAGGCGGGAGCAGGCCGGGGAGCTGTTTTTT. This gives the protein CASSYFKRREQAGELFF.

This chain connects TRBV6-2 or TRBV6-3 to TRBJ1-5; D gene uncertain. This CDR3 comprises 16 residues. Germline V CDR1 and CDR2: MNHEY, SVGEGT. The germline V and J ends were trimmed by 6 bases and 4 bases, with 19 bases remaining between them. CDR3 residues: CASSSTRTQQNQPQHF. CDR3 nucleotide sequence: TGTGCCAGCAGCTCAACCCGTACACAGCAGAATCAGCCCCAGCATTTT.

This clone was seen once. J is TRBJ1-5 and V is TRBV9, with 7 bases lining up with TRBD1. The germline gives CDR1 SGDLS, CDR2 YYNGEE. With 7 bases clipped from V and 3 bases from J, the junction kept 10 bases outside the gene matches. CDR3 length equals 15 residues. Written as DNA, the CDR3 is TGTGCCAGCGGGGTCTCGGGACAGTACAATCAGCCCCAGCATTTT. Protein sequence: CASGVSGQYNQPQHF.

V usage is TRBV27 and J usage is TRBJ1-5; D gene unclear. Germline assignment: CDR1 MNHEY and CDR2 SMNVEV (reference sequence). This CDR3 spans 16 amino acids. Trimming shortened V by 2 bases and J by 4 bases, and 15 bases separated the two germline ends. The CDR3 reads CASSLMAGKVNQPQHF. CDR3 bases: TGTGCCAGCAGTTTAATGGCCGGGAAAGTTAATCAGCCCCAGCATTTT.

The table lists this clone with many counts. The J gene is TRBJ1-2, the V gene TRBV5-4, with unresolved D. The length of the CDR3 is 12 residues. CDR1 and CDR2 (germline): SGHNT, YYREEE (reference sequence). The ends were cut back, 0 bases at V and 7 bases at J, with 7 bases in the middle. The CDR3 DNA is TGTGCCAGCAGCTTGGGCGCGGCTGGCTACACCTTC. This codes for CASSLGAAGYTF.

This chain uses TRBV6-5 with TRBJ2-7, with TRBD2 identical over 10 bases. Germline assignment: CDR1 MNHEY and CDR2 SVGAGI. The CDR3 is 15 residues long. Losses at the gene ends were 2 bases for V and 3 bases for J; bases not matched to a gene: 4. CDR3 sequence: CASSYRLAGDYEQYF. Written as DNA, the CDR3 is TGTGCCAGCAGTTACCGGCTAGCGGGGGACTACGAGCAGTACTTC.

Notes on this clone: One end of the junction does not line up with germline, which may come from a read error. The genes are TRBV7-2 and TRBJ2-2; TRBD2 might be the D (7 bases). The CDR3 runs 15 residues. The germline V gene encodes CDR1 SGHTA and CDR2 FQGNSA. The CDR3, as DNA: TGTGCCAGCGGAAGGGGGGGCGGGAACGCCGGGGAGCTGTTTTTT. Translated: CASGRGGGNAGELFF.

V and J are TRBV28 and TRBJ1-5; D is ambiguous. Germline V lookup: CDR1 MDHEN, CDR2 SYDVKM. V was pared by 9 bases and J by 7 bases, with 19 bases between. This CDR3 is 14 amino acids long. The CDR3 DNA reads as TGTGCCAGTTTCACGGGTATGATCAGACAGCCCCAGCATTTT. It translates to CASFTGMIRQPQHF.

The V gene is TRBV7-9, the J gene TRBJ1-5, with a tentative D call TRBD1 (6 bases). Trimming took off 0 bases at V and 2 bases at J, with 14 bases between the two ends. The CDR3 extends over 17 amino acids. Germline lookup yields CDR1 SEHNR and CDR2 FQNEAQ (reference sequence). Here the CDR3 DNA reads TGTGCCAGCAGCTTAGCGGGCGGGGGCTTGGGCAATCAGCCCCAGCATTTT. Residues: CASSLAGGGLGNQPQHF.

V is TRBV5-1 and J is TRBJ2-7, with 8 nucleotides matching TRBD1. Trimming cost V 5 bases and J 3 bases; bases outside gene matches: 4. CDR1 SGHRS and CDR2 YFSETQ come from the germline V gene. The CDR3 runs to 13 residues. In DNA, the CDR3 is TGCGCCAGCAGGCTGGGACAGGTCTACGAGCAGTACTTC. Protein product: CASRLGQVYEQYF. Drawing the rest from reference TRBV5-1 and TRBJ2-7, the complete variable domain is KAGVTQTPRYLIKTRGQQVTLSCSPISGHRSVSWYQQTPGQGLQFLFEYFSETQRNKGNFPGRFSGRQFSNSRSEMNVSTLELGDSALYLCASRLGQVYEQYFGPGTRLTVT.

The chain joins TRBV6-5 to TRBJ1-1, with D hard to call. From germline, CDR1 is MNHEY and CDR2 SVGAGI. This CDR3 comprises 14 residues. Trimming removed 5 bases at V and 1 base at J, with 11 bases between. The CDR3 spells CASSQRDTNTEAFF. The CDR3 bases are TGTGCCAGCAGTCAAAGAGATACGAACACTGAAGCTTTCTTT.